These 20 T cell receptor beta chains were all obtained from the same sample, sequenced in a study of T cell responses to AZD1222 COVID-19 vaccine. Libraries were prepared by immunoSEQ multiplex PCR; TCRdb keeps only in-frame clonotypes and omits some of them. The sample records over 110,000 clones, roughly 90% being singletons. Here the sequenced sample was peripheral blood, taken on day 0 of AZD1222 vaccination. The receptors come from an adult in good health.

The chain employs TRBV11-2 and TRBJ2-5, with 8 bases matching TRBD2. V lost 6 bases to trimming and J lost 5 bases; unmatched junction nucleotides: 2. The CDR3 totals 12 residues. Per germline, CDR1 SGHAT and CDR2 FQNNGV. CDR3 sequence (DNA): TGTGCCAGCAGGGCTAGCGGGGAGACCCAGTACTTC. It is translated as CASRASGETQYF.

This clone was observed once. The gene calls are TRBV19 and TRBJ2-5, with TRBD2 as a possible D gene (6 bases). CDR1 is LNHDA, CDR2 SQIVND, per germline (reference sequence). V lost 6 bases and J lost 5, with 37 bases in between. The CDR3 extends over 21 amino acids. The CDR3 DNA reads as TGTGCCAGTAGACCCGCCGGGTTCGGAGCGGGCTTCGTTTCCGCGCGGGAGACCCAGTACTTC. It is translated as CASRPAGFGAGFVSARETQYF.

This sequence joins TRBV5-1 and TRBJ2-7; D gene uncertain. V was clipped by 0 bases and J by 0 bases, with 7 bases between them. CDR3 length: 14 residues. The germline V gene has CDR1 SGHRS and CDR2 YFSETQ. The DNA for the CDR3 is TGCGCCAGCAGCTTGGGGATTACCTCCTACGAGCAGTACTTC. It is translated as CASSLGITSYEQYF.

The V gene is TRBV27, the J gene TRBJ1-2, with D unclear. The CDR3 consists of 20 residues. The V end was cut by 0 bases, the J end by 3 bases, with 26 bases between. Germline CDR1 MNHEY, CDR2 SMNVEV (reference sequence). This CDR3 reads CASSLSPPLSLIRLHYGYTF. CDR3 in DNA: TGTGCCAGCAGTTTATCGCCCCCCTTGTCATTGATCCGTCTACACTATGGCTACACCTTC.

The CDR3 loop reads CASSFGQHTGELFF. As DNA, the CDR3 is TGCGCCAGCAGCTTCGGACAGCACACCGGGGAGCTGTTTTTT. The rearrangement links TRBV5-1 to TRBJ2-2, with D possibly matching TRBD1 (6 bases). The length of the CDR3 is 14 residues. The germline V gene encodes CDR1 SGHRS and CDR2 YFSETQ. With 2 bases removed from V and 3 bases from J, the gap between germline ends came to 8 bases.

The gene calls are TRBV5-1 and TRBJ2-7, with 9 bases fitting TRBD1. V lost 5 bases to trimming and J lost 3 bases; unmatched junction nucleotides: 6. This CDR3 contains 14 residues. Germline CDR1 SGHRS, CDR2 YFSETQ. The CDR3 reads CASRTGTGYYEQYF. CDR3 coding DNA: TGCGCCAGCAGGACCGGGACAGGGTACTACGAGCAGTACTTC.

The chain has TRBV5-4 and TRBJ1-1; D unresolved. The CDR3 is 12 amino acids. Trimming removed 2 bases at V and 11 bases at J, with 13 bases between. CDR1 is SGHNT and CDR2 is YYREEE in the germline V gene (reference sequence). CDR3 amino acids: CASSLSVPRAFF. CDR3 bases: TGTGCCAGCAGCTTATCCGTACCTCGGGCTTTCTTT.

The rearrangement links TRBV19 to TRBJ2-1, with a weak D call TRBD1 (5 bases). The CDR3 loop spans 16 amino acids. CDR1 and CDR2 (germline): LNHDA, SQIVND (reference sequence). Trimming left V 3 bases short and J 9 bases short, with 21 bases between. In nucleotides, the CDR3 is TGTGCCAGTAGTATTTGGCGGTCAGGGAATACGGGTGAGCAGTTCTTC. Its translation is CASSIWRSGNTGEQFF.

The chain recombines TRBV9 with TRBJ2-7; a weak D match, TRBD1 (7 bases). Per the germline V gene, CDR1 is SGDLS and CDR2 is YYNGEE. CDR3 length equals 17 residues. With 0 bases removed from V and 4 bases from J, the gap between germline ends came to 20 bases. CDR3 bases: TGTGCCAGCAGCGTAGCCCCGGGGGAACAGGGGTGGTACGAGCAGTACTTC. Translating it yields CASSVAPGEQGWYEQYF.

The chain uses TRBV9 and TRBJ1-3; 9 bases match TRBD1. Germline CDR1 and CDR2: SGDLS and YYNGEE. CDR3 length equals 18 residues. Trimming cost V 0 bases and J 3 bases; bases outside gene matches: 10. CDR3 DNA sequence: TGTGCCAGCAGCGTAGGGTCGGGACAGGGAACCGGTGGAAACACCATATATTTT. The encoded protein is CASSVGSGQGTGGNTIYF. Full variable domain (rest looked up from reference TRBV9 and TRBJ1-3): DSGVTQTPKHLITATGQRVTLRCSPRSGDLSVYWYQQSLDQGLQFLIQYYNGEERAKGNILERFSAQQFPDLHSELNLSSLELGDSALYFCASSVGSGQGTGGNTIYFGEGSWLTVV.

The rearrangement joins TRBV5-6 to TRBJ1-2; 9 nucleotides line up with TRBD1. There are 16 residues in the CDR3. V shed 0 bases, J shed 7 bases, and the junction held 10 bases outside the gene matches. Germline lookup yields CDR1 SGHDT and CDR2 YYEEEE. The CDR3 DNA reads TGTGCCAGCAGCTTGGTGGGGGACAGGGCCCTCTTTGGCTACACCTTC. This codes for CASSLVGDRALFGYTF.

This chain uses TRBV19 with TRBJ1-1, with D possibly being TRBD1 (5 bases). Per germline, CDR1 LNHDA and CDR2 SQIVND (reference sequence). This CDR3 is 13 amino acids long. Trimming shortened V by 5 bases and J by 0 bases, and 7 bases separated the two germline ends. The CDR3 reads CASSSQVNTEAFF. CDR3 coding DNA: TGTGCCAGTAGTTCACAGGTGAACACTGAAGCTTTCTTT.

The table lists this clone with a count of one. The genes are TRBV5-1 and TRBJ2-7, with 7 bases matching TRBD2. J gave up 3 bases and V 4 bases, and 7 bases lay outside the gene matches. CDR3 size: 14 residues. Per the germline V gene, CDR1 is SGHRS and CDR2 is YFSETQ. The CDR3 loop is CASSPGTTLYEQYF. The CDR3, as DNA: TGCGCCAGCAGCCCCGGGACTACCCTCTACGAGCAGTACTTC.

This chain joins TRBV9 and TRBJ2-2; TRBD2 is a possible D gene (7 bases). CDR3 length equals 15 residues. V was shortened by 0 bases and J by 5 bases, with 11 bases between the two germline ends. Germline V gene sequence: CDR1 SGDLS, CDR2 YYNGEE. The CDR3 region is CASSVDREGTGELFF. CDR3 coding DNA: TGTGCCAGCAGCGTAGACAGGGAGGGAACCGGGGAGCTGTTTTTT. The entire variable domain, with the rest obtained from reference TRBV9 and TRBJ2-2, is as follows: DSGVTQTPKHLITATGQRVTLRCSPRSGDLSVYWYQQSLDQGLQFLIQYYNGEERAKGNILERFSAQQFPDLHSELNLSSLELGDSALYFCASSVDREGTGELFFGEGSRLTVL.

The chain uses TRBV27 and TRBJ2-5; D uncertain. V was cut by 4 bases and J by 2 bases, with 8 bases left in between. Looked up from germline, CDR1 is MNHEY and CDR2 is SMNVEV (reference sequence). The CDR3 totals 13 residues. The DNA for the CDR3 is TGTGCCAGCAGTTGGGCAACACAAGAGACCCAGTACTTC. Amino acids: CASSWATQETQYF.

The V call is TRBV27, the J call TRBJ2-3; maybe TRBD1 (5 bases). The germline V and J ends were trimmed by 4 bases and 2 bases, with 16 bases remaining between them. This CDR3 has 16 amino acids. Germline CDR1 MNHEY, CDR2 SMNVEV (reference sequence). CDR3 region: CASSWGGRGYTDTQYF. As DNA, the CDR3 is TGTGCCAGCAGTTGGGGCGGTAGAGGATACACAGATACGCAGTATTTT.

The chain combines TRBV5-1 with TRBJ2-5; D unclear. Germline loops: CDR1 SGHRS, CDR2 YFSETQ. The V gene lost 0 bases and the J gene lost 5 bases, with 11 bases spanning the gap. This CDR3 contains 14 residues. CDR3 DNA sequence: TGCGCCAGCAGCTTGGGAGACCCGAGGGAGACCCAGTACTTC. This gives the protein CASSLGDPRETQYF.

The CDR3 here is CASSQDQLAGVAQYF. As DNA, the CDR3 is TGCGCCAGCAGCCAAGATCAACTAGCGGGAGTCGCCCAGTACTTC. The chain links TRBV4-1 to TRBJ2-5, with 11 bases matching TRBD2. V gave up 0 bases and J gave up 9 bases; unmatched junction bases: 6. This CDR3 is 15 amino acids long. CDR1 is MGHRA, CDR2 YSYEKL, per germline.

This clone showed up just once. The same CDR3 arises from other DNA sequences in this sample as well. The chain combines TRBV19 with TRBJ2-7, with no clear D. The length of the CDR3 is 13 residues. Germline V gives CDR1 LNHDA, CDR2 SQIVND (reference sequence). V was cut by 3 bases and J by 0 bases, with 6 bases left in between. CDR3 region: CASSMGTSYEQYF. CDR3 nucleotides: TGTGCCAGTAGTATGGGCACCTCCTACGAGCAGTACTTC. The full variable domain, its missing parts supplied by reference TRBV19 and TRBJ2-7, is DGGITQSPKYLFRKEGQNVTLSCEQNLNHDAMYWYRQDPGQGLRLIYYSQIVNDFQKGDIAEGYSVSREKKESFPLTVTSAQKNPTAFYLCASSMGTSYEQYFGPGTRLTVT.

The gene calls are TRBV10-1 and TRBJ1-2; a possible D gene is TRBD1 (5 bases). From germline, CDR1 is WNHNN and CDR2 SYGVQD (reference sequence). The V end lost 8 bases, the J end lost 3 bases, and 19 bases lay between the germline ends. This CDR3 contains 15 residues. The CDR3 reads CASPPDGGGDYGYTF. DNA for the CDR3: TGCGCCAGCCCCCCTGATGGCGGGGGAGACTATGGCTACACCTTC.